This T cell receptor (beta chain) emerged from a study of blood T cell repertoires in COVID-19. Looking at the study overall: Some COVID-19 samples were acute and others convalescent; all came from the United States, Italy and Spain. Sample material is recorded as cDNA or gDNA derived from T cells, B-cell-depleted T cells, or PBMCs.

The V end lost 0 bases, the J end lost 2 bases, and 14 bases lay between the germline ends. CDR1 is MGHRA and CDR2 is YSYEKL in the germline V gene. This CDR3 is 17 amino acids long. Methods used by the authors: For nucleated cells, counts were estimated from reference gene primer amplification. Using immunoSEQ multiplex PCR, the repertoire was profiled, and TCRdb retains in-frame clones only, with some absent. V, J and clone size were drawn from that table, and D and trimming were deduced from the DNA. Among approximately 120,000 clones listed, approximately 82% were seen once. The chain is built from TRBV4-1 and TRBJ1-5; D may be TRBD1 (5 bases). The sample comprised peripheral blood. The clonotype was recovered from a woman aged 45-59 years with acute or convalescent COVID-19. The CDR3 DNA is TGCGCCAGCAGCCAAGATCAACGGGGGTTCGGCAATCAGCCCCAGCATTTT. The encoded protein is CASSQDQRGFGNQPQHF.